Below are 14 T cell receptor beta chains sequenced from a single sample in a study of molecular identifiers for immune sequencing clone quantification. TCRdb re-analysed the PCR reads in MiXCR, keeping a single row per CDR3 protein. The sample records about 510,000 distinct CDR3 sequences, around a fifth being singletons. What was sequenced was naive CD8+ T cells from blood, with Jurkat cell RNA spiked in. Noted subset: FACS-sorted CD8+CD4-CCR7+CD45RA+ naive T cells. The receptor set was obtained from a human donor in good health. Some libraries in this study had Jurkat cell RNA spiked in.

This clonotype appeared many times. The chain combines TRBV12-3 or TRBV12-4 with TRBJ2-3, with D perhaps assigned TRBD1 or TRBD2 (5 bases each). The CDR3 runs 14 residues. The V end lost 7 bases, the J end lost 7 bases, and 18 bases lay between the germline ends. Written as DNA, the CDR3 is TGTGCCAGCACCTGGGGACGGTCATTTAATACGCAGTATTTT. As protein: CASTWGRSFNTQYF.

This clonotype was observed many times. The V gene is TRBV29-1, the J gene TRBJ2-1; possible D gene TRBD2, 6 bases. CDR3 length: 13 amino acids. Germline assignment: CDR1 SQVTM and CDR2 ANQGSEA. V lost 7 bases and J 5 bases, leaving 15 bases between the germline ends. The CDR3 spells CSATGRRDNEQFF. CDR3 nucleotides: TGCAGCGCTACCGGGAGAAGAGACAATGAGCAGTTCTTC.

In this sample, this clonotype turned up many times. This chain links TRBV24-1 with TRBJ2-1; unclear D gene. Trimming cost V 5 bases and J 7 bases, with 5 bases left between them. Per the germline V gene, CDR1 is KGHDR and CDR2 is SFDVKD. The CDR3 spans 11 residues. The CDR3 region is CATSVGNEQFF. The CDR3 DNA reads TGTGCCACCAGTGTAGGGAATGAGCAGTTCTTC.

The chain joins TRBV20-1 to TRBJ2-7; D may be TRBD2 (5 bases). Trimming cost V 5 bases and J 3 bases, with 14 bases left between them. This CDR3 region has 13 residues. Germline V gives CDR1 DFQATT, CDR2 SNEGSKA (reference sequence). CDR3 DNA sequence: TGCAGTGCTGGCGAACTAGGAGACTACGAGCAGTACTTC. Translation: CSAGELGDYEQYF.

In this sample, this clonotype turned up many times. This rearrangement joins TRBV7-9 to TRBJ2-6; D could derive from TRBD1 or TRBD2 (5 bases each). Trimming removed 5 bases from V and 2 bases from J, with 10 bases in between. This CDR3 is 15 amino acids long. The V gene's germline CDR1 is SEHNR and CDR2 FQNEAQ (reference sequence). CDR3 amino acids: CASSAREPGANVLTF. CDR3 coding DNA: TGTGCCAGCAGCGCCAGGGAGCCTGGGGCCAACGTCCTGACTTTC.

A note on this clonotype: A single base separates this from a much larger clone, so it may be a read error. This chain links TRBV14 with TRBJ1-2; D is unclear. The germline V gene has CDR1 SGHDN and CDR2 FVKESK. The germline V and J ends were trimmed by 0 bases and 7 bases, with 9 bases remaining between them. The CDR3 totals 13 residues. CDR3 in DNA: TGTGCCAGCAGCCAAGATCCATCGTTTGGCTACACCTTC. It encodes CASSQDPSFGYTF.

This clonotype was seen at least ten times. CDR3 loop: CASSLPQGFEAFF. The CDR3 bases are TGTGCCAGCAGCTTACCACAGGGGTTCGAAGCTTTCTTT. This sequence joins TRBV7-9 and TRBJ1-1; 7 bases fit TRBD1. V was pared by 2 bases and J by 8 bases, with 5 bases of the junction left unmatched. The CDR3 totals 13 residues. CDR1 is SEHNR, CDR2 FQNEAQ, per germline (reference sequence).

Points on this clonotype: A read error is possible here, since a much larger clone lies one base away. The rearrangement links TRBV6-5 to TRBJ2-5; 8 bases agree with TRBD1. This CDR3 spans 16 amino acids. Germline V CDR1 and CDR2: MNHEY, SVGAGI. DNA for the CDR3: TGTGCCGGCAGCAACGATAACAGGGGGTTCCAAGAGACCCAGTACTTC. This encodes CAGSNDNRGFQETQYF.

This clonotype has a count of ten or more. This chain uses TRBV5-4 with TRBJ2-3, with 9 positions matching TRBD2. Germline V gene data show CDR1 as SGHNT and CDR2 as YYREEE (reference sequence). The length of the CDR3 is 14 residues. After removal of 4 bases from V and 6 bases from J, the junction contained 6 bases not matched to a gene. As DNA, the CDR3 is TGTGCCAGCAGCGAGGGACTAGCAGGTGATACGCAGTATTTT. As protein: CASSEGLAGDTQYF.

On this clonotype itself: A much larger clone lies one base from this, so it may be a read error. V usage is TRBV18 and J usage is TRBJ2-4, with D unresolved. Germline assignment: CDR1 KGHSH and CDR2 LQKENI. Trimming removed 0 bases at V and 0 bases at J, with 9 bases between. The CDR3 runs 16 residues. CDR3 in amino acids: CASSPPGPSAKNIQYF. Here the CDR3 DNA reads TGTGCCAGCTCACCACCAGGCCCTTCAGCCAAAAACATTCAGTACTTC.

Concerning this clonotype: A much bigger clone sits one base away, suggesting this may be a read error. Since the CDR3 does not end with the conserved phenylalanine or tryptophan, this likely comes from a read error. The rearrangement links TRBV13 to TRBJ2-1; D perhaps matches TRBD2 (5 bases). V shed 4 bases and J shed 7 bases, with 17 bases lying between them. Germline-derived CDR1 and CDR2 are PRHDT and FYEKMQ (reference sequence). The CDR3 contains 15 residues. The CDR3 bases are TGTGCCAGCAGCTGGGGTCTCGGGGTTTATAATGAGCAGTTCTCC. Amino acid sequence: CASSWGLGVYNEQFS.

In the case of this clonotype: A single base separates this from a much larger clone, so it may be a read error. The rearrangement joins TRBV6-5 to TRBJ2-4; no firm D call. The CDR3 consists of 12 residues. CDR1 and CDR2 from the germline V gene are MNHEY and SVGAGI. The CDR3 loop reads CAGSYLTWIQYF. DNA for the CDR3: TGTGCCGGCAGTTACCTCACTTGGATTCAGTACTTC.

The chain couples TRBV6-1 to TRBJ1-1, with 9 bases fitting TRBD1. CDR1 MNHNS and CDR2 SASEGT come from the germline V gene. V lost 1 base to trimming and J lost 0 bases; unmatched junction nucleotides: 3. CDR3 size: 16 residues. The CDR3 protein is CASSEGTGVMNTEAFF. The CDR3 DNA sequence: TGTGCCAGCAGTGAAGGGACAGGGGTTATGAACACTGAAGCTTTCTTT.

This chain joins TRBV12-3 or TRBV12-4 and TRBJ2-5; the D gene is possibly TRBD1 (5 bases). There are 16 residues in the CDR3. Trimming stripped 8 bases from V and 5 bases from J, with 24 bases between. CDR3 sequence reads: CASCRIRGSEEETQYF. DNA of the CDR3: TGTGCCAGCTGCCGAATTAGGGGCTCTGAGGAGGAGACCCAGTACTTC.